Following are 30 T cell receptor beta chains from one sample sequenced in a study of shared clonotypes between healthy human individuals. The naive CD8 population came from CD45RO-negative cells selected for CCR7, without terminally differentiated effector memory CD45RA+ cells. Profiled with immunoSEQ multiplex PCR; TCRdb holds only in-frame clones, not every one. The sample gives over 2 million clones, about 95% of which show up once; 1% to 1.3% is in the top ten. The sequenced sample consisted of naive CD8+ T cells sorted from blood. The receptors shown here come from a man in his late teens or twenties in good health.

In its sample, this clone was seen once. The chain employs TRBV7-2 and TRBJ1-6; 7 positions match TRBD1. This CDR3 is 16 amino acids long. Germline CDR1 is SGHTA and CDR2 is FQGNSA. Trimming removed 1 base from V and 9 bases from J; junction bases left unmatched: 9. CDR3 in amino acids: CASSLGRQGPGSPLHF. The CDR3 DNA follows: TGTGCCAGCAGCTTAGGAAGACAGGGACCTGGTTCACCCCTCCACTTT.

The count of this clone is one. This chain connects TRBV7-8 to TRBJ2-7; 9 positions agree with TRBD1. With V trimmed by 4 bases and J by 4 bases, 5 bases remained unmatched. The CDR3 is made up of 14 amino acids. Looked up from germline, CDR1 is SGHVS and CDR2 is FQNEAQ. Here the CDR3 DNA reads TGTGCCAGCAGCTCGGTAGGACAGGGGTACGAGCAGTACTTC. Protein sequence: CASSSVGQGYEQYF.

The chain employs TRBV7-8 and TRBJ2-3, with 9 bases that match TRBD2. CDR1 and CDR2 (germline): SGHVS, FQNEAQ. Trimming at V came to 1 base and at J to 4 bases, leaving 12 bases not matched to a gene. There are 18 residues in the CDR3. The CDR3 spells CASSLVAGGPEVSDTQYF. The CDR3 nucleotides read TGTGCCAGCAGCTTAGTGGCGGGGGGGCCTGAGGTTTCAGATACGCAGTATTTT. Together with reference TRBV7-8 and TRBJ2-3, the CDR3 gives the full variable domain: GAGVSQSPRYKVAKRGQDVALRCDPISGHVSLFWYQQALGQGPEFLTYFQNEAQLDKSGLPSDRFFAERPEGSVSTLKIQRTQQEDSAVYLCASSLVAGGPEVSDTQYFGPGTRLTVL.

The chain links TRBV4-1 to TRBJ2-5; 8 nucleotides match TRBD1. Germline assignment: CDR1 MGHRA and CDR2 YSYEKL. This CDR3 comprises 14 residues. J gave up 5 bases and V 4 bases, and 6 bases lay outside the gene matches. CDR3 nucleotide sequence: TGCGCCAGCAGCCCCCGGACAGGGCTGGAGACCCAGTACTTC. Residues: CASSPRTGLETQYF.

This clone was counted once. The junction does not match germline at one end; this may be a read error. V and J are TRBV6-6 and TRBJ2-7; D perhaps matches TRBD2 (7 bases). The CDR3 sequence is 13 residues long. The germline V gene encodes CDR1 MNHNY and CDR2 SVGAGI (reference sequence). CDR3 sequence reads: CANSYYREGEQYF. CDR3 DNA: TGTGCCAACAGTTACTACAGGGAGGGCGAGCAGTACTTC.

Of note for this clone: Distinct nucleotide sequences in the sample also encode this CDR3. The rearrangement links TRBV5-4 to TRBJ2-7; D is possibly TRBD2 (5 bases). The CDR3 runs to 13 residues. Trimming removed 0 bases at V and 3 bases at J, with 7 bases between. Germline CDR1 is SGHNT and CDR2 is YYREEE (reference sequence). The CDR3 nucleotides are TGTGCCAGCAGCTTGGGAGGGAACTACGAGCAGTACTTC. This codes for CASSLGGNYEQYF.

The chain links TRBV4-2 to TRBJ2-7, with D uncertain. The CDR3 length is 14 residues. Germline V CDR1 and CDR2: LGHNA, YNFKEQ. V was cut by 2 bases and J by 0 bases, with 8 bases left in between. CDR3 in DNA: TGTGCCAGCAGCCAACTACGGAGCTCCTACGAGCAGTACTTC. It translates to CASSQLRSSYEQYF.

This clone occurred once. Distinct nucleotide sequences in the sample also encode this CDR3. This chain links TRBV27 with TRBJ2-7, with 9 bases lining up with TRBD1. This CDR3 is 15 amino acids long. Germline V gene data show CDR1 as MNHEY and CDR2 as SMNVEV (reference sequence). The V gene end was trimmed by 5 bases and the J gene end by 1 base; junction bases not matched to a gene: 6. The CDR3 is CASSSVGTGSYEQYF. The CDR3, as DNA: TGTGCCAGCAGTAGTGTAGGGACAGGGTCCTACGAGCAGTACTTC.

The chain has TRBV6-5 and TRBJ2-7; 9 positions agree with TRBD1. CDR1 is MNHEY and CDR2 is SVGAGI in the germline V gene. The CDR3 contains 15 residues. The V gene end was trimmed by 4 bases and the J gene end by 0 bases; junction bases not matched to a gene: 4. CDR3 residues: CASSLTGGVSYEQYF. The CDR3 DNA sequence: TGTGCCAGCAGTTTGACAGGGGGGGTCTCCTACGAGCAGTACTTC.

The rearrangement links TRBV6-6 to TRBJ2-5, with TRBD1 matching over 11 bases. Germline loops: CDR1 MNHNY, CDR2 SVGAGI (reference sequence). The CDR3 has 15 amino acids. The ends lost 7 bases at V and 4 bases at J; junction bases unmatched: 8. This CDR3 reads CASIRTGGMGETQYF. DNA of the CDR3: TGTGCCAGCATTCGGACAGGGGGCATGGGAGAGACCCAGTACTTC.

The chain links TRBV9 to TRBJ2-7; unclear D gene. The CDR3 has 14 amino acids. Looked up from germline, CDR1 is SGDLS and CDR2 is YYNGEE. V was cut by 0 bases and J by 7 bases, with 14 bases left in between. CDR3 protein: CASSVDTDPREQYF. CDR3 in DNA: TGTGCCAGCAGCGTAGACACGGATCCCCGGGAGCAGTACTTC. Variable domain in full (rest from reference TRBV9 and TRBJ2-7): DSGVTQTPKHLITATGQRVTLRCSPRSGDLSVYWYQQSLDQGLQFLIQYYNGEERAKGNILERFSAQQFPDLHSELNLSSLELGDSALYFCASSVDTDPREQYFGPGTRLTVT.

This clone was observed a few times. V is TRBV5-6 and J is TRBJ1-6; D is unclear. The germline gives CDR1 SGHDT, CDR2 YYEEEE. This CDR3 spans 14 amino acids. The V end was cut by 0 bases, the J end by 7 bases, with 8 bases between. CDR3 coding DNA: TGTGCCAGCAGCTTGGGGGCGGGAAATTCACCCCTCCACTTT. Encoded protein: CASSLGAGNSPLHF.

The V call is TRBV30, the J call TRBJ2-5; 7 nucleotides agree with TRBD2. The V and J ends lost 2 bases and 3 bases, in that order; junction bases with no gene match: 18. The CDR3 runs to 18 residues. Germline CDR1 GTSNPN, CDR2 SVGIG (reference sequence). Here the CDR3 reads CAWSPPRRGLPWEETQYF. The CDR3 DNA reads TGTGCCTGGAGTCCTCCGAGGCGGGGGTTACCCTGGGAAGAGACCCAGTACTTC.

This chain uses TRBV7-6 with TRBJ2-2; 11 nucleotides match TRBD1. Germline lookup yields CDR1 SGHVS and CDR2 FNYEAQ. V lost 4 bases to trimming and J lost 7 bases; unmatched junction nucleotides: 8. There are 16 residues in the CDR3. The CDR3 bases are TGTGCCAGCAGCTCCCGGGACAGGGGGTTCGGCGGGGAGCTGTTTTTT. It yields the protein CASSSRDRGFGGELFF.

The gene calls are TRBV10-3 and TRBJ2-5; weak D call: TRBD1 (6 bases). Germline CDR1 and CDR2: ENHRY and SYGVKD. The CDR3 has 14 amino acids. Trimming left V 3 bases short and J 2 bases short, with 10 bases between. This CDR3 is CAISDLDSQETQYF. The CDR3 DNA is TGTGCCATCAGTGACCTGGACAGTCAAGAGACCCAGTACTTC.

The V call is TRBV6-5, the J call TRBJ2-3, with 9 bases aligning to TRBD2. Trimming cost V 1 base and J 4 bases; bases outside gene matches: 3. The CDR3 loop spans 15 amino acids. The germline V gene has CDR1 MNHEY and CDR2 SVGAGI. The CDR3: CASSYLAGVADTQYF. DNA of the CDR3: TGTGCCAGCAGTTACTTAGCGGGAGTGGCAGATACGCAGTATTTT.

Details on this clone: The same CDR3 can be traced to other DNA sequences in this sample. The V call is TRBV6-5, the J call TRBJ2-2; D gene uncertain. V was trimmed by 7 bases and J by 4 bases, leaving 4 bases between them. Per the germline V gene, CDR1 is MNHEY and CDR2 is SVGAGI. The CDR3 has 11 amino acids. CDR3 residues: CASTSTGELFF. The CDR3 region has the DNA TGTGCCAGCACCTCCACCGGGGAGCTGTTTTTT.

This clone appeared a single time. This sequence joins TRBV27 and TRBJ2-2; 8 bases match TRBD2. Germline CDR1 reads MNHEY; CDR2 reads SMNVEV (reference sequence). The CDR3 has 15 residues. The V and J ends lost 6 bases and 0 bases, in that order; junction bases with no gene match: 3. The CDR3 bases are TGTGCCAGCAGCCCACTAGCGGCGAACACCGGGGAGCTGTTTTTT. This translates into CASSPLAANTGELFF.

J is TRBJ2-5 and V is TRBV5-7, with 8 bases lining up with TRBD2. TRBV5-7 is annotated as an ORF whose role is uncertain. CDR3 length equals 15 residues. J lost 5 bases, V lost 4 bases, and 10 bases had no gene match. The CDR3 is CASSPYGGAGETQYF. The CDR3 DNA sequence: TGTGCCAGCAGCCCCTACGGGGGGGCAGGGGAGACCCAGTACTTC.

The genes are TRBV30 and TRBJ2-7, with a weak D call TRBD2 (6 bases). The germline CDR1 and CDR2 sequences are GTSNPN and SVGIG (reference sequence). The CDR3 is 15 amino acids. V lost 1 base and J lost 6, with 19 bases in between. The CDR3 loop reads CAWSEQGPGGSEQYF. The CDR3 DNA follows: TGTGCCTGGAGTGAACAAGGTCCTGGAGGGAGCGAGCAGTACTTC.

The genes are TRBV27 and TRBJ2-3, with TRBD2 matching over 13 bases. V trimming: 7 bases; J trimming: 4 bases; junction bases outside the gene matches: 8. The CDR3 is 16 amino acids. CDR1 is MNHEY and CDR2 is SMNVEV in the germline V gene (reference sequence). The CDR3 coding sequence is TGTGCCAGCACCCTAACTAGCGGGGGGGCCCCAGATACGCAGTATTTT. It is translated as CASTLTSGGAPDTQYF.

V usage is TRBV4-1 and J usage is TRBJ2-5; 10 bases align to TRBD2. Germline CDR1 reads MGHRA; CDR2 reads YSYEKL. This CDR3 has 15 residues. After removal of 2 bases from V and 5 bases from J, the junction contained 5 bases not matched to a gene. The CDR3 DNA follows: TGCGCCAGCAGCCAAATAGGGACTAGCGTGGAGACCCAGTACTTC. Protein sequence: CASSQIGTSVETQYF.

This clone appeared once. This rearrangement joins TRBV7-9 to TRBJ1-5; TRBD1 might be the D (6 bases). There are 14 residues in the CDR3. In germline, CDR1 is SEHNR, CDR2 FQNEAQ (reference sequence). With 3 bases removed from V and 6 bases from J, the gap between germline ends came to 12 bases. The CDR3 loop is CASSLQGSGQPQHF. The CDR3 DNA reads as TGTGCCAGCAGCTTGCAGGGGTCGGGTCAGCCCCAGCATTTT.

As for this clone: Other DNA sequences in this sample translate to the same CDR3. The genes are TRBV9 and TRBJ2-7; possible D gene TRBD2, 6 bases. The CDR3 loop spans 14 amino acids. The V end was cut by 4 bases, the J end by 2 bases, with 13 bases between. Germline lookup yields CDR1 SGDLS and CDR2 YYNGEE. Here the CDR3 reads CASSPGGGTYEQYF. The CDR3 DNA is TGTGCCAGCAGCCCTGGGGGAGGAACCTACGAGCAGTACTTC.

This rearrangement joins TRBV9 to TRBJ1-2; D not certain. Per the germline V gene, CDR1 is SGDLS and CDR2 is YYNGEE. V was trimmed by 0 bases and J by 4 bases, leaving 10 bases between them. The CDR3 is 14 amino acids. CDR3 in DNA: TGTGCCAGCAGCGTAGCTGGACTATTCTATGGCTACACCTTC. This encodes CASSVAGLFYGYTF.

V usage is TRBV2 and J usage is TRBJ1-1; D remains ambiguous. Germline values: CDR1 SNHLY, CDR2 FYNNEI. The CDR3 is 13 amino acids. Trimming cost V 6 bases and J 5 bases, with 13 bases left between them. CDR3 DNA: TGTGCCAGCAGCCCGGACTTGCGAACTGAAGCTTTCTTT. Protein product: CASSPDLRTEAFF.

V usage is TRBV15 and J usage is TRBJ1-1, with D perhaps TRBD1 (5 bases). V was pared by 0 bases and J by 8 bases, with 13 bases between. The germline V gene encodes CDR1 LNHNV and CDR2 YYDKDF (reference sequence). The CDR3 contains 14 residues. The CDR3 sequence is CATSRDNGAAEAFF. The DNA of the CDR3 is TGTGCCACCAGCAGAGATAATGGGGCGGCCGAAGCTTTCTTT. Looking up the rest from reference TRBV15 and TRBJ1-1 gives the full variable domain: DAMVIQNPRYQVTQFGKPVTLSCSQTLNHNVMYWYQQKSSQAPKLLFHYYDKDFNNEADTPDNFQSRRPNTSFCFLDIRSPGLGDTAMYLCATSRDNGAAEAFFGQGTRLTVV.

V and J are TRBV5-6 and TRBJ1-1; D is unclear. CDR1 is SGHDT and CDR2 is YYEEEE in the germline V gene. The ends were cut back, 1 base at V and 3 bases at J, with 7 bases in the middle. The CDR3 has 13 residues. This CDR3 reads CASSLPEDTEAFF. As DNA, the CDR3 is TGTGCCAGCAGCTTGCCCGAGGACACTGAAGCTTTCTTT.

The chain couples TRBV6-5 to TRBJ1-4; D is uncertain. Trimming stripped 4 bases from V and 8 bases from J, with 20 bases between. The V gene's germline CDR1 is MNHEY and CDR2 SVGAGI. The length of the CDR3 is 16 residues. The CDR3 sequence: CASSSALRDIEEKLFF. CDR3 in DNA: TGTGCCAGCAGTTCCGCCCTACGAGACATCGAGGAAAAACTGTTTTTT.

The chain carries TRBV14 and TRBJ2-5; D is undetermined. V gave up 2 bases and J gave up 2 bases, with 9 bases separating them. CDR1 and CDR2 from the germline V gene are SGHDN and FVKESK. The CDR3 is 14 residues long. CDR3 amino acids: CASSQPAPQETQYF. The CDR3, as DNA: TGTGCCAGCAGCCAACCTGCCCCGCAAGAGACCCAGTACTTC.